Following are 2 T cell receptor beta chains from one sample sequenced in a study of multiple sclerosis patients with progressive multifocal leukoencephalopathy. Time point described: time of PML onset. Some clones are missing from TCRdb's copy, which holds only in-frame ones; the method was immunoSEQ multiplex PCR. Of tens of thousands of clones in the sample, around 83% were seen once. This material consisted of PBMCs, taken from a patient treated with natalizumab. The receptor set was obtained from a woman younger than 45 with progressive multifocal leukoencephalopathy.

This clone has more than one count but fewer than ten. The chain recombines TRBV2 with TRBJ1-5; 11 positions match TRBD1. The ends lost 6 bases at V and 6 bases at J; junction bases unmatched: 4. Germline V gene sequence: CDR1 SNHLY, CDR2 FYNNEI. This CDR3 comprises 14 residues. CDR3 in DNA: TGTGCCAGCAGCGGGGACAGGGGGGGTCAGCCCCAGCATTTT. It codes for CASSGDRGGQPQHF.

V and J are TRBV9 and TRBJ1-1; TRBD1 matches 8 bases. Germline lookup yields CDR1 SGDLS and CDR2 YYNGEE. The trim removed 0 bases at V and 5 bases at J, leaving 6 bases unmatched. This CDR3 is 15 amino acids long. CDR3 sequence (DNA): TGTGCCAGCAGCGTAGAGGCAGGGGGCCGGACTGAAGCTTTCTTT. Translation: CASSVEAGGRTEAFF.